This T cell receptor (beta chain) was sequenced during a study of control samples from healthy donors and cancer patients (dated by TCRdb to about 2020). The CDR3 spans 15 residues, from the cysteine through the phenylalanine. The only DNA kept is the CDR3, 45 bases in frame from the first base. CDR1 SGHRS and CDR2 YFSETQ were looked up in the germline V gene. Trimming leaves V shorter by 4 bases and J shorter by 6 bases, with the junction holding 11 bases beyond the gene matches. The method behind the library was the immunoSEQ multiplex PCR assay. TCRdb mirrors the immuneACCESS table, restricted to in-frame sequences. Some clones are absent from its copies; in checked studies, under half trace to an unresolved V gene, and the reason for the others is unknown. The sample table holds about 170,000 clones, of which just over 90% were seen once. The top ten hold approximately 4% of the sample. In the case of this clone: The target of this receptor is not known. Nothing much larger sits one base from this clone, and base qualities are not available.

The specimen sequenced was blood. This clonotype originated in a woman aged 60-75 years in good health. The chain is encoded by TRBV5-1 joined to TRBJ1-1; the junction holds 8 bases that match TRBD1. The CDR3: CASSATTGGQAEAFF. The sequenced DNA: TGCGCCAGCAGCGCAACAACAGGGGGGCAAGCTGAAGCTTTCTTT. The variable domain in full, with residues beyond the CDR3 obtained from the reference TRBV5-1 and TRBJ1-1 genes, is KAGVTQTPRYLIKTRGQQVTLSCSPISGHRSVSWYQQTPGQGLQFLFEYFSETQRNKGNFPGRFSGRQFSNSRSEMNVSTLELGDSALYLCASSATTGGQAEAFFGQGTRLTVV.